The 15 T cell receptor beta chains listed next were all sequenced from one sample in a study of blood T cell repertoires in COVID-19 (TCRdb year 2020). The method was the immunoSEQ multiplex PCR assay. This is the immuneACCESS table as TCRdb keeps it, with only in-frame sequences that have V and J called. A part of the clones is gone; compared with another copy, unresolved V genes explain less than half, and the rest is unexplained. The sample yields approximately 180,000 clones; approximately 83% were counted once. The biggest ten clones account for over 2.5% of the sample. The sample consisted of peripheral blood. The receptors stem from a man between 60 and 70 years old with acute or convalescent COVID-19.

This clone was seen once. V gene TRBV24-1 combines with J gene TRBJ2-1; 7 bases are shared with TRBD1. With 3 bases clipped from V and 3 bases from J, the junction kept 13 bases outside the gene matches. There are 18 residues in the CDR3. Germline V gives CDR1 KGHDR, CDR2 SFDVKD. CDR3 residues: CATSDRKSTGNFYNEQFF. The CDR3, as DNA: TGTGCCACCAGTGATCGTAAATCGACAGGGAATTTCTACAATGAGCAGTTCTTC.

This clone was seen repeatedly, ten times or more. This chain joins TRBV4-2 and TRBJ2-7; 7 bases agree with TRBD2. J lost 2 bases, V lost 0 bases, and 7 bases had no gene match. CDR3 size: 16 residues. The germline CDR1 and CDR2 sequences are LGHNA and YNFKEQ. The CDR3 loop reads CASSQDLGGGPYEQYF. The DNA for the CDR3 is TGTGCCAGCAGCCAAGATCTTGGGGGGGGACCCTACGAGCAGTACTTC.

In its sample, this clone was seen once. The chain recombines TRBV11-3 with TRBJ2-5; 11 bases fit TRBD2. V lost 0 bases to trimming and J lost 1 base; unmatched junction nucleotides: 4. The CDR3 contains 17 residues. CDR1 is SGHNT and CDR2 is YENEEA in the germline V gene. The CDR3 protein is CASSLDGTSGSQETQYF. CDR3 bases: TGTGCCAGCAGCTTAGATGGGACTAGCGGAAGCCAAGAGACCCAGTACTTC.

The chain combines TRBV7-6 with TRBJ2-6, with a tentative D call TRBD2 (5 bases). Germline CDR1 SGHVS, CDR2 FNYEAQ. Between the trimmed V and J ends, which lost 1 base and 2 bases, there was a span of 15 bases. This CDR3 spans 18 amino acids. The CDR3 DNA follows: TGTGCCAGCAGCTTAGGGGCTAGCAGTGGGGCTGGGGCCAACGTCCTGACTTTC. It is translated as CASSLGASSGAGANVLTF.

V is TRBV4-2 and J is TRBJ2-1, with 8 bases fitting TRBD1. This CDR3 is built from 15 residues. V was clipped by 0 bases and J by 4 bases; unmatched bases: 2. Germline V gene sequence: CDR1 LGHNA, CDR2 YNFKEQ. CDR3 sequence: CASSQEDRAYNEQFF. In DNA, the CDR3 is TGTGCCAGCAGCCAAGAGGACAGGGCATACAATGAGCAGTTCTTC.

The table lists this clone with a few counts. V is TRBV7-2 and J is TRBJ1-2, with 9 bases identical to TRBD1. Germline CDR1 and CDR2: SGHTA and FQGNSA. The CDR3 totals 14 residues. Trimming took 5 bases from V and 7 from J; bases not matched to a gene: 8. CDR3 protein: CASSAEDRGFGYTF. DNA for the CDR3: TGTGCCAGCAGCGCCGAGGACAGGGGCTTTGGCTACACCTTC.

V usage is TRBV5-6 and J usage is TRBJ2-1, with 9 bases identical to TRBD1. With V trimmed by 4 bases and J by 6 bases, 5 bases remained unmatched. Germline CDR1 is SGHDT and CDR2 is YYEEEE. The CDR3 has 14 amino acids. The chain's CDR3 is CASSPWGQGNEQFF. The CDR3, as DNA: TGTGCCAGCAGCCCGTGGGGACAGGGCAATGAGCAGTTCTTC. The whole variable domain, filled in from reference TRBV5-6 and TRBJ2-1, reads DAGVTQSPTHLIKTRGQQVTLRCSPKSGHDTVSWYQQALGQGPQFIFQYYEEEERQRGNFPDRFSGHQFPNYSSELNVNALLLGDSALYLCASSPWGQGNEQFFGPGTRLTVL.

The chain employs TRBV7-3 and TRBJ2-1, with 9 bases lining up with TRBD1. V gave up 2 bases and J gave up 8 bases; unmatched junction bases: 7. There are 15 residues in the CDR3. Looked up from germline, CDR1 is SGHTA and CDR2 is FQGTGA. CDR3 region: CASSLQGQGTDEQFF. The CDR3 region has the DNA TGTGCCAGCAGCTTACAGGGACAGGGTACCGATGAGCAGTTCTTC.

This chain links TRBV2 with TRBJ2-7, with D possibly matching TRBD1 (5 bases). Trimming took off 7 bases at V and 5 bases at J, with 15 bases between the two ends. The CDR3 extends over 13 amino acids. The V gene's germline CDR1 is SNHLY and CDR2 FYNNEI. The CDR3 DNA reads TGTGCCAGCACAGGGCGAGGCACCCACGAGCAGTACTTC. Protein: CASTGRGTHEQYF.

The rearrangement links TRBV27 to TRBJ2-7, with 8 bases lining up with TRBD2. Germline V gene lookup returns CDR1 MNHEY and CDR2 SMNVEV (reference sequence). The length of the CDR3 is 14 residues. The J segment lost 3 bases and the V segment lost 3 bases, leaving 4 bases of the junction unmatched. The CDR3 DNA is TGTGCCAGCAGTTTCAGCGGGAGTCTCTACGAGCAGTACTTC. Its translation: CASSFSGSLYEQYF.

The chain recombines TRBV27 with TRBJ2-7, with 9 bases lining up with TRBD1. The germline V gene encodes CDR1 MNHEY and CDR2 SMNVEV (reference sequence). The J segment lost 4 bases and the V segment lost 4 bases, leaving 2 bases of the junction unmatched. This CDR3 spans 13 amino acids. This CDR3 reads CASSSGTGYEQYF. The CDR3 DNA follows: TGTGCCAGCAGTTCCGGGACAGGGTACGAGCAGTACTTC.

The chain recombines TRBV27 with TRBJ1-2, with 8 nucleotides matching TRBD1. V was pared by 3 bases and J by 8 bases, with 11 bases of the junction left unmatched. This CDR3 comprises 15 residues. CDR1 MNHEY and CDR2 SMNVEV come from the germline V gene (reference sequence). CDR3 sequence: CASSFRDRGVLGYTF. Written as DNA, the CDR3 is TGTGCCAGCAGTTTTAGAGACAGGGGCGTTCTGGGCTACACCTTC.

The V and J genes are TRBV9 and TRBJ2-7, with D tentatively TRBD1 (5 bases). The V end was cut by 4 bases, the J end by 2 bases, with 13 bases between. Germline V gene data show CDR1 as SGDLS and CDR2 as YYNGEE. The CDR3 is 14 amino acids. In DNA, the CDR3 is TGTGCCAGCAGCCCACCCCGACAGCCCTACGAGCAGTACTTC. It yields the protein CASSPPRQPYEQYF.

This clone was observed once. CDR3 loop: CAWSVQVLQTGELFF. As DNA, the CDR3 is TGTGCCTGGAGTGTACAAGTCCTCCAGACCGGGGAGCTGTTTTTT. The chain is built from TRBV30 and TRBJ2-2; D ambiguous. Per germline, CDR1 GTSNPN and CDR2 SVGIG (reference sequence). The CDR3 is 15 amino acids. V shed 0 bases and J shed 5 bases, with 13 bases lying between them.

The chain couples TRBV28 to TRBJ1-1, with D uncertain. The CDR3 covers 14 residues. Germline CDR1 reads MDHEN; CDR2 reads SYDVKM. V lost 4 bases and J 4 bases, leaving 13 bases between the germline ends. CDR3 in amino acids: CASSSGGSGTEAFF. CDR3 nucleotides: TGTGCCAGCAGTTCGGGAGGGTCAGGCACTGAAGCTTTCTTT.